A selection of T cell receptor beta chains follows, all from one sample in a study of OX40 agonist ivuxolimab in advanced cancers. Libraries were prepared by immunoSEQ multiplex PCR; TCRdb keeps only in-frame clonotypes and omits some of them. The table includes just under 80,000 clones, about nine tenths detected once. This specimen consisted of CD4+ or CD8+ T cells sorted from blood, obtained in a trial of the OX40 agonist ivuxolimab. The receptors stem from an adult with an advanced solid tumor such as melanoma, head and neck, liver or kidney cancer. Both conserved end residues are part of each CDR3. Each record gives: J gene, D gene, V gene, clone size, CDR3 DNA, CDR3 protein. D genes are given only for firm matches. Expanded clones get a size class; other rows say once, few or many, or leave the size out.

TRBJ1-5 NA TRBV30 NA TGTGCCTGGAGCCGATCGTTCCTCCCAGAGCCCCAGCATTTT CAWSRSFLPEPQHF
TRBJ1-1 NA TRBV7-9 once TGTGCCAGCAGCCCAAGGGGTTTGGACACTGAAGCTTTCTTT CASSPRGLDTEAFF
TRBJ2-5 NA TRBV7-9 once TGTGCCAGCAGCTTAGGAGCAGATACAACAATCCAAGAGACCCAGTACTTC CASSLGADTTIQETQYF
TRBJ2-3 TRBD2 TRBV19 NA TGTGCCAGTGGGACTAGCGGCACAGATACGCAGTATTTT CASGTSGTDTQYF
TRBJ2-3 NA TRBV7-2 NA TGTGCCAGCAGCTTAGGACAGGCCACAGATACGCAGTATTTT CASSLGQATDTQYF
TRBJ2-7 TRBD2 TRBV30 NA TGTGCCTGGGACCGCGGGGGGAGCTACGAGCAGTACTTC CAWDRGGSYEQYF
TRBJ1-1 NA TRBV11-3 few TGTGCCAGCAGTATCGGTTGGTCGACTGAAGCTTTCTTT CASSIGWSTEAFF
TRBJ2-1 TRBD2 TRBV10-1 NA TGCGCCAGCAGTTCTAGCGGGAGGTGGAATGAGCAGTTCTTC CASSSSGRWNEQFF
TRBJ2-7 NA TRBV27 NA TGTGCCAGCAGTTCCCCCGTCGGACTTCCCTATACCTACGAGCAGTACTTC CASSSPVGLPYTYEQYF
TRBJ1-5 TRBD1 TRBV30 once TGTGCCTGGAGTATCAGGGACAGCCTTAGCAATCAGCCCCAGCATTTT CAWSIRDSLSNQPQHF
TRBJ2-7 NA TRBV5-1 NA TGCGCCAGCAGCTTGACCCTTTTAAACAGGGTTAGGTCCTACGAGCAGTACTTC CASSLTLLNRVRSYEQYF
TRBJ2-2 NA TRBV5-5 few TGTGCCAGCAGCTTGGTTGGGCGAGGGGGATGGAACACCGGGGAGCTGTTTTTT CASSLVGRGGWNTGELFF
TRBJ2-7 NA TRBV6-5 NA TGTGCCAGCAGTTACTCTCCGGCTAGGGATTCCTACGAGCAGTACTTC CASSYSPARDSYEQYF
TRBJ1-1 NA TRBV19 NA TGTGCCAGTAGTGTATCAACCCAGCAGGTGAACACTGAAGCTTTCTTT CASSVSTQQVNTEAFF
TRBJ1-1 NA TRBV6-1 once TGTGCCAGCAGTGAAGCGCTTCAAGGCCGATCGAACACTGAAGCTTTCTTT CASSEALQGRSNTEAFF
TRBJ2-7 NA TRBV7-2 NA TGTGCCAGCAGCTCGTGGACAGCCTACGAGCAGTACTTC CASSSWTAYEQYF
TRBJ2-7 NA TRBV10-3 NA TGTGCCATCACGGACGGGAACTACGAGCAGTACTTC CAITDGNYEQYF
TRBJ1-5 NA TRBV2 NA TGTGCCAGCAGTGAAGAGCGACAGAGCAATCAGCCCCAGCATTTT CASSEERQSNQPQHF
TRBJ2-1 TRBD2 TRBV2 NA TGTGCCAGCACACGGGGACTAGCGGGTCCATATGAGCAGTTCTTC CASTRGLAGPYEQFF
TRBJ1-5 TRBD1 TRBV6-6 once TGTGCCAGCAGTTACTCCGGACAGGGTATAAATCAGCCCCAGCATTTT CASSYSGQGINQPQHF
TRBJ2-3 TRBD1 TRBV15 NA TGTGCCACCAGCGCCCAGGGGGGCACAGATACGCAGTATTTT CATSAQGGTDTQYF
TRBJ1-5 NA TRBV5-1 NA TGCGCCAGCAGCTATGGAACAGGGAACCATCAGCCCCAGCATTTT CASSYGTGNHQPQHF
TRBJ2-5 NA TRBV10-3 NA TGTGCCATCAGTGAGTCGCGGCAGGGGGGCACCCAGTACTTC CAISESRQGGTQYF
TRBJ2-5 NA TRBV30 once TGTGCCTGGAAGGCAGGGGGGGGAGAGACCCAGTACTTC CAWKAGGGETQYF
TRBJ2-5 NA TRBV29-1 NA TGCAGCGTTACCCGAGGGGCACCGGGGGAGACCCAGTACTTC CSVTRGAPGETQYF
TRBJ2-3 NA TRBV21-1 NA TGTGCCAGCAGCAAGTATGAGCTCCTGACTAGCGGGAGCACAGATACGCAGTATTTT CASSKYELLTSGSTDTQYF
TRBJ2-7 TRBD2 TRBV6-1 NA TGTGCCAGCAGGGCTAGCGGGAGCTACGAGCAGTACTTC CASRASGSYEQYF
TRBJ1-1 NA TRBV7-9 few TGTGCCAGCAGCCCGACTACCCGCACTGAAGCTTTCTTT CASSPTTRTEAFF